The clone carrying this T cell receptor beta chain was recorded at least ten times. Antigen specificity is unknown. Through a sample-barcoded 5' primer and a J-beta primer mix, a second PCR was run for roughly 7 to 12 cycles. TCRdb independently ran MiXCR on the 5' RACE reads; one entry per CDR3 protein. The sample has 550,000 to 800,000 distinct CDR3 sequences; roughly 32% are singletons. This entry comes from a study of blood T cells in healthy people across ages. The overall study: Per every two T cells, about one barcoded beta molecule was captured by template switching. Study-wide results and caveats: Estimates of diversity drawn from one million T cells were considered underestimates. TCR beta diversity, measured per million T cells, fell in a roughly linear way with age.

This sequence originates from an elderly woman in good health. The sequenced sample consisted of blood.

CDR3: CASSPSGVPFNEQFF. The CDR3 region has the DNA TGTGCCAGCAGCCCCTCAGGAGTCCCCTTCAATGAGCAGTTCTTC. The V call is TRBV7-3, the J call TRBJ2-1; D ambiguous. CDR3 length: 15 amino acids. Germline CDR1 and CDR2: SGHTA and FQGTGA. Trimming took 5 bases from V and 6 from J, leaving 17 bases between them.